This T cell receptor (beta chain) came from a study of Siglec-9 on CD8 T cells in melanoma (dated by TCRdb to the late 2010s). The study in broad terms: Siglec-9 expression on CD8+ T cells and the role of Siglec-9 in regulating T cells in the melanoma tumor microenvironment were investigated in the study.

A word on this clone: This clone's antigen is unknown. Base-call qualities are not available, and no considerably larger clone is one nucleotide away.

In the germline V gene, CDR1 corresponds to MNHNS and CDR2 to SASEGT. The junction carries 16 bases between V and J, which are trimmed by 10 bases and 0 bases respectively. From cysteine to phenylalanine, the CDR3 is 15 amino acids long. Only CDR3 DNA remains: 45 bases, in frame from the first base. Here is what the overall study found, with its caveats: An effector memory CD8+ T-cell subset that appeared to accumulate within melanoma tumors was reported to be marked and regulated by Siglec-9.

Libraries came from the immunoSEQ multiplex PCR assay. TCRdb provides this immuneACCESS table in a form limited to in-frame rearrangements. Some clones are lacking; in checked studies, under half of them reflect an unresolved V gene, and why the rest are absent is not known. For this sample there are almost 30,000 clones; 80% appear just once. The ten largest clones add up to nearly 6% of the sample. This clonotype originated in a human donor in good health. The sequencing input was Siglec-9- CD8+ T cells sorted from blood. The cell subset or site label, read with the paper, signifies: CD8 T cells lacking Siglec-9. The chain is made from TRBV6-1 and TRBJ1-5; no D gene is confidently identified. The CDR3 corresponds to CATYEGGFSNQPQHF. The nucleotide sequence is TGTGCCACCTATGAAGGAGGGTTTAGCAATCAGCCCCAGCATTTT.